Below are 29 T cell receptor beta chains sequenced from a single sample in a study of human T cells and chemical hapten exposure (dated by TCRdb to the early 2020s). This specimen's time point label, per the study, means: patch test 2, 6 weeks after DPC sensitization. The treatment or condition label on this specimen signifies: therapeutic diphenylcyclopropenone sensitization with weekly scalp DPC. The receptor library was made with RACE. The sample was run on a NextSeq 500. Using fastp trimming at Q25 and MiXCR clonotype assembly, TCRdb reanalyzed the public sequencing data and kept in-frame beta chains. One record per CDR3 amino acid sequence lists the most common genes and DNA. In all, the sample holds about 140,000 distinct CDR3 sequences, and about 12% of those were seen once. Less than 1.5% of the sample rests with the top ten. Sequencing used whole blood, obtained in connection with sensitization to the hapten diphenylcyclopropenone (DPC). Receptors were obtained from a woman in her forties or fifties with alopecia areata. Some clones in this sample may be carry-over from other donors' samples.

This clonotype was counted a few times. The gene calls are TRBV11-1 and TRBJ2-7; no reliable D call. V was clipped by 6 bases and J by 4 bases, with 16 bases between them. Germline lookup yields CDR1 SGHAT and CDR2 FQDESV (reference sequence). This CDR3 is built from 14 residues. The CDR3 region is CASRCTPQIYEQYF. In DNA, the CDR3 is TGTGCCAGCAGATGTACACCTCAGATTTACGAGCAGTACTTC.

The chain employs TRBV7-3 and TRBJ2-4, with 12 bases matching TRBD2. In germline, CDR1 is SGHTA, CDR2 FQGTGA. The CDR3 totals 17 residues. With V trimmed by 5 bases and J by 7 bases, 12 bases remained unmatched. CDR3 in amino acids: CASSPIGLAGGKNIQYF. The CDR3 region has the DNA TGTGCCAGCAGCCCAATAGGGCTAGCGGGAGGGAAGAACATTCAGTACTTC. Based on the CDR3 plus reference TRBV7-3 and TRBJ2-4, the full variable domain is GAGVSQTPSNKVTEKGKYVELRCDPISGHTALYWYRQSLGQGPEFLIYFQGTGAADDSGLPNDRFFAVRPEGSVSTLKIQRTERGDSAVYLCASSPIGLAGGKNIQYFGAGTRLSVL.

The chain links TRBV29-1 to TRBJ1-1; the D is unclear. The germline gives CDR1 SQVTM, CDR2 ANQGSEA. This CDR3 is built from 11 residues. CDR3 nucleotide sequence: TGCGGTTCGACGGTGAACACTGAAGCTTTCTTT. Translating gives CGSTVNTEAFF.

This clonotype appeared a few times. The rearrangement joins TRBV30 to TRBJ2-7; D is unclear. V was shortened by 3 bases and J by 2 bases, with 5 bases between the two germline ends. The CDR3 extends over 11 amino acids. CDR1 is GTSNPN and CDR2 is SVGIG in the germline V gene (reference sequence). CDR3 region: CAWRSAYEQYF. CDR3 DNA: TGTGCCTGGAGGTCAGCCTACGAGCAGTACTTC.

This clonotype was picked up a small number of times. This sequence joins TRBV29-1 and TRBJ2-5; D unresolved. CDR1 is SQVTM and CDR2 is ANQGSEA in the germline V gene. This CDR3 is 11 amino acids long. V lost 4 bases and J lost 2, with 5 bases in between. The DNA for the CDR3 is TGCAGCGTTGCCAGACAAGAGACCCAGTACTTC. As protein: CSVARQETQYF.

The chain employs TRBV4-2 and TRBJ2-7, with 7 positions matching TRBD1. CDR3 length: 14 residues. J lost 3 bases, V lost 4 bases, and 6 bases had no gene match. CDR1 is LGHNA, CDR2 YNFKEQ, per germline. In DNA, the CDR3 is TGTGCCAGCAGCCCCAGGACAGGCCTCTACGAGCAGTACTTC. This encodes CASSPRTGLYEQYF.

The chain links TRBV27 to TRBJ2-1; possible D gene TRBD2, 7 bases. The CDR3 is 16 amino acids. Germline V gene lookup returns CDR1 MNHEY and CDR2 SMNVEV (reference sequence). The ends were cut back, 5 bases at V and 9 bases at J, with 23 bases in the middle. The CDR3 DNA follows: TGTGCCAGCAGTCGCGGGAGCACCAGGGGAAAGGGTGAGCAGTTCTTC. Protein product: CASSRGSTRGKGEQFF.

This clonotype was counted at least ten times. The chain combines TRBV5-1 with TRBJ1-1, with TRBD1 as a possible D gene (5 bases). This CDR3 region has 14 residues. Germline CDR1 SGHRS, CDR2 YFSETQ. The V and J ends lost 3 bases and 5 bases respectively, with 14 bases between them. The CDR3 DNA follows: TGCGCCAGCAGCTCCAGAGGGGAGAGAACTGAAGCTTTCTTT. Translated, it gives CASSSRGERTEAFF.

This clonotype was counted ten times or more. The chain carries TRBV6-2 or TRBV6-3 and TRBJ1-4; D is ambiguous. CDR1 and CDR2 (germline): MNHEY, SVGEGT. The CDR3 totals 12 residues. Trimming shortened V by 2 bases and J by 3 bases, and 1 base separated the two germline ends. In nucleotides, the CDR3 is TGTGCCAGCAGTTACGCTAATGAAAAACTGTTTTTT. Its translation: CASSYANEKLFF.

The chain is built from TRBV11-1 and TRBJ2-3; D might be TRBD2 (5 bases). Germline loops: CDR1 SGHAT, CDR2 FQDESV (reference sequence). The CDR3 covers 15 residues. The ends were cut back, 0 bases at V and 9 bases at J, with 16 bases in the middle. In nucleotides, the CDR3 is TGTGCCAGCAGCTTAGCCCTCCCGGGGAAAGGAACGCAGTATTTT. Translated, it gives CASSLALPGKGTQYF.

This rearrangement joins TRBV6-5 to TRBJ2-2, with D possibly being TRBD1 (6 bases). This CDR3 contains 16 residues. Germline CDR1 and CDR2: MNHEY and SVGAGI. V lost 5 bases and J 4 bases, leaving 17 bases between the germline ends. The DNA for the CDR3 is TGTGCCAGCAGTAAACAGGGTGGGCCAGTCACCGGGGAGCTGTTTTTT. Encoded protein: CASSKQGGPVTGELFF.

This clonotype was picked up a small number of times. This chain joins TRBV30 and TRBJ1-1, with TRBD1 as a possible D gene (5 bases). CDR3 length: 14 residues. Per the germline V gene, CDR1 is GTSNPN and CDR2 is SVGIG (reference sequence). Between the trimmed V and J ends, which lost 6 bases and 4 bases, there was a span of 18 bases. CDR3 nucleotides: TGTGCCTGCCCGGGGGGGAGCCCGGGCACTGAAGCTTTCTTT. Its translation: CACPGGSPGTEAFF.

The table lists this clonotype with many counts. The rearrangement joins TRBV20-1 to TRBJ1-6; TRBD1 matches at 11 bases. Trimming at V came to 0 bases and at J to 6 bases, leaving 4 bases not matched to a gene. There are 16 residues in the CDR3. Germline lookup yields CDR1 DFQATT and CDR2 SNEGSKA (reference sequence). CDR3 in DNA: TGCAGTGCTAGAGATGGACAGGGGGCTGCTAATTCACCCCTCCACTTT. Translated: CSARDGQGAANSPLHF.

This clonotype came up many times. The V call is TRBV29-1, the J call TRBJ1-4; D unclear. The CDR3 spans 12 residues. V lost 5 bases, J lost 1 base, and 5 bases lay in between. Germline-derived CDR1 and CDR2 are SQVTM and ANQGSEA. The CDR3 reads CSVRGTNEKLFF. DNA for the CDR3: TGCAGCGTTCGGGGAACTAATGAAAAACTGTTTTTT.

This clonotype was recorded many times. This chain links TRBV5-1 with TRBJ1-1; TRBD1 might be the D (5 bases). Per germline, CDR1 SGHRS and CDR2 YFSETQ. The germline V and J ends were trimmed by 4 bases and 0 bases, with 10 bases remaining between them. The CDR3 has 14 amino acids. CDR3 loop: CASSQGVMNTEAFF. The CDR3 DNA follows: TGCGCCAGCAGCCAAGGGGTGATGAACACTGAAGCTTTCTTT.

This clonotype turned up a few times. The chain uses TRBV25-1 and TRBJ2-2, with a possible D match to TRBD1 (7 bases). Trimming left V 5 bases short and J 7 bases short, with 11 bases between. CDR3 length: 13 amino acids. CDR1 and CDR2 from the germline V gene are MGHDK and SYGVNS. CDR3 DNA sequence: TGTGCCAGCAGTCCAGGGGGGCGCGGGGAGCTGTTTTTT. Protein: CASSPGGRGELFF.

The V call is TRBV20-1, the J call TRBJ1-5, with TRBD1 as a possible D gene (5 bases). The CDR3 loop spans 15 amino acids. Germline CDR1 is DFQATT and CDR2 is SNEGSKA (reference sequence). The V end lost 3 bases, the J end lost 6 bases, and 18 bases lay between the germline ends. As DNA, the CDR3 is TGCAGTGCTAGCGAGGGCCGGGGCCTGGGTCAGCCCCAGCATTTT. It specifies CSASEGRGLGQPQHF.

This clonotype has a count of ten or more. This chain joins TRBV6-5 and TRBJ2-7, with 7 bases lining up with TRBD2. Looked up from germline, CDR1 is MNHEY and CDR2 is SVGAGI. The V gene end was trimmed by 2 bases and the J gene end by 4 bases; junction bases not matched to a gene: 8. The CDR3 runs 15 residues. Here the CDR3 reads CASSYLTSAGYEQYF. In nucleotides, the CDR3 is TGTGCCAGCAGTTACCTTACTAGCGCTGGATACGAGCAGTACTTC.

This chain links TRBV7-6 with TRBJ2-5; D may be TRBD2 (5 bases). Germline CDR1 SGHVS, CDR2 FNYEAQ. V lost 4 bases and J lost 4, with 16 bases in between. The CDR3 is made up of 15 amino acids. CDR3 sequence: CASSSLDLGAETQYF. The DNA for the CDR3 is TGTGCCAGCAGCTCACTAGACTTAGGAGCAGAGACCCAGTACTTC.

J is TRBJ2-1 and V is TRBV5-1; 11 bases map to TRBD2. Per the germline V gene, CDR1 is SGHRS and CDR2 is YFSETQ. CDR3 length: 16 residues. V was pared by 4 bases and J by 9 bases, with 12 bases of the junction left unmatched. The CDR3 DNA reads as TGCGCCAGCAGCCCTCCACTAGCGGGAGTGGCGGGTGAGCAGTTCTTC. It specifies CASSPPLAGVAGEQFF.

This clonotype was observed at least ten times. The CDR3 DNA sequence: TGTGCCTGGCAAAGGGGGGGCACTGAAGCTTTCTTT. As protein: CAWQRGGTEAFF. The chain joins TRBV30 to TRBJ1-1, with D perhaps TRBD1 (6 bases). The CDR3 contains 12 residues. Germline-derived CDR1 and CDR2 are GTSNPN and SVGIG (reference sequence). V was pared by 5 bases and J by 4 bases, with 11 bases between.

This clonotype was detected only a few times. This sequence joins TRBV4-3 and TRBJ2-1; 9 bases fit TRBD2. The germline V gene encodes CDR1 LGHNA and CDR2 YSLEER. The junction had 6 bases not matched to a gene; V was cut back by 5 bases and J by 7 bases. The CDR3 extends over 14 amino acids. The CDR3 region has the DNA TGCGCCAGCAGCGATAGCGGGAGCGCGAATGAGCAGTTCTTC. Its translation: CASSDSGSANEQFF.

The table lists this clonotype with many counts. The rearrangement joins TRBV5-6 to TRBJ2-7; TRBD2 aligns across 7 bases. Trimming cost V 5 bases and J 4 bases; bases outside gene matches: 9. CDR1 is SGHDT, CDR2 YYEEEE, per germline. This CDR3 spans 14 amino acids. CDR3 amino acids: CASSPRLAGYEQYF. In DNA, the CDR3 is TGTGCCAGCAGTCCTCGACTAGCCGGATACGAGCAGTACTTC. Looking up the rest from reference TRBV5-6 and TRBJ2-7 gives the full variable domain: DAGVTQSPTHLIKTRGQQVTLRCSPKSGHDTVSWYQQALGQGPQFIFQYYEEEERQRGNFPDRFSGHQFPNYSSELNVNALLLGDSALYLCASSPRLAGYEQYFGPGTRLTVT.

This clonotype was picked up a small number of times. CDR3 nucleotides: TGTGCCAGCAGCCTGGACAGTTCTGGCTACACCTTC. Encoded protein: CASSLDSSGYTF. The V and J genes are TRBV12-3 or TRBV12-4 and TRBJ1-2; D possibly corresponds to TRBD1 (6 bases). The CDR3 covers 12 residues. Deletions cut 6 bases from V and 7 bases from J, with 12 bases between.

This clonotype has just a few counts. The chain recombines TRBV19 with TRBJ2-7; 10 nucleotides match TRBD2. Germline CDR1 reads LNHDA; CDR2 reads SQIVND (reference sequence). The CDR3 has 15 amino acids. The V and J ends lost 2 bases and 6 bases, in that order; junction bases with no gene match: 7. The CDR3 region has the DNA TGTGCCAGTAGTATACTAGCGGGAGACTCGGGCGAGCAGTACTTC. Residues: CASSILAGDSGEQYF.

In this sample, this clonotype turned up a few times. The chain links TRBV13 to TRBJ2-7, with D hard to call. The CDR3 runs 13 residues. V was cut by 2 bases and J by 6 bases, with 11 bases left in between. Germline V gene lookup returns CDR1 PRHDT and CDR2 FYEKMQ (reference sequence). CDR3 in amino acids: CASSLLEPAEQYF. In nucleotides, the CDR3 is TGTGCCAGCAGCTTATTGGAACCCGCCGAGCAGTACTTC. The whole variable domain, filled in from reference TRBV13 and TRBJ2-7, reads AAGVIQSPRHLIKEKRETATLKCYPIPRHDTVYWYQQGPGQDPQFLISFYEKMQSDKGSIPDRFSAQQFSDYHSELNMSSLELGDSALYFCASSLLEPAEQYFGPGTRLTVT.

This chain links TRBV25-1 with TRBJ1-2, with TRBD1 as a possible D gene (5 bases). V was shortened by 5 bases and J by 8 bases, with 12 bases between the two germline ends. From germline, CDR1 is MGHDK and CDR2 SYGVNS. The CDR3 is made up of 12 amino acids. The CDR3 DNA reads as TGTGCCAGCAGTCTAGCGGGGCGAGGCTACACCTTC. This translates into CASSLAGRGYTF.

The rearrangement joins TRBV3-1 to TRBJ1-1, with 8 bases that match TRBD1. Per germline, CDR1 LGHDT and CDR2 YNNKEL (reference sequence). After removal of 4 bases from V and 3 bases from J, the junction contained 10 bases not matched to a gene. The CDR3 runs to 16 residues. CDR3 bases: TGTGCCAGCAGCCTATATCGGCAGACAGGGGACACTGAAGCTTTCTTT. Residues: CASSLYRQTGDTEAFF.

The chain has TRBV7-2 and TRBJ2-7; 8 bases map to TRBD2. CDR3 length equals 14 residues. Trimming cost V 3 bases and J 3 bases; bases outside gene matches: 4. Germline V gives CDR1 SGHTA, CDR2 FQGNSA. In DNA form, the CDR3 reads TGTGCCAGCAGCTTCCGGGGGGGTTACTACGAGCAGTACTTC. Its translation: CASSFRGGYYEQYF.